The following is a T cell receptor beta chain sequence with its context. Its antigen target is currently unknown. No quality values exist for individual bases; no much larger clone is one base distant. TCRbeta CDR3 regions were amplified from genomic DNA by means of the immunoSEQ Assay, a bias-controlled multiplex PCR. On the authors' methods: The number of nucleated cells in each sample was estimated by amplification of reference gene primers within the assay. To quantify the absolute abundance of each unique TCRbeta CDR3 rearrangement, sequence reads were collapsed and filtered. For each sample, productive Simpson clonality was calculated as the square root of Simpson's diversity index across productive rearrangements. TCRdb provides this immuneACCESS table in a form limited to in-frame rearrangements. Some clones are lacking; in checked studies, under half of them reflect an unresolved V gene, and why the rest are absent is not known. V, J and clone size derive from that table, while D and trimming were established from the DNA sequence. The sample includes some 150,000 clones, with about 84% observed a single time. The ten largest clones add up to 1.5% to 2% of the sample.

Enrolling through a virtual design, the prospective study's participants ranged in age from roughly 18 to 95 years and lived across 24 United States geographic areas. In the prospective study, participants were assigned to cohorts based on the clinical history participants reported in a screening survey and a study questionnaire. Exposed participants had been in contact with someone with a PCR-confirmed or clinician-diagnosed COVID-19 case within 2 weeks of study entry. In the prospective study, mobile phlebotomists collected whole blood, serum and a nasopharyngeal or oropharyngeal swab from each participant. Over a roughly 2-month period, participants in the prospective study had the option of providing additional blood draws and questionnaires. Blood samples from the prospective study were shipped frozen or at room temperature prior to DNA extraction. The sample is drawn from a study of blood T cell repertoires in COVID-19 (dated by TCRdb to 2020 to 2021). At the level of the whole study: Samples covering the acute and convalescent phases of COVID-19 were provided by collaborators in the United States, Italy and Spain. The material from the prospective study consisted of cDNA or gDNA derived from T cells, B-cell-depleted T cells, or PBMCs. Deeply sampled blood TCRbeta repertoires from subjects exposed to, actively infected with, or recovered from COVID-19 were included in the dataset. The repertoires were released in a freely available public database meant as a resource for research on the immune response to SARS-CoV-2. The samples were drawn from the first 160 participants of the ongoing ImmuneRACE study and from over a thousand subjects provided by 6 global collaborators. A de-identified subject ID, COVID-19 status, age in years and sex were almost always included in the sample metadata. Where available, HLA class I and class II types were obtained from metadata supplied by the sample provider rather than from assay-based typing. Study-wide conclusions, independent of this receptor: The quantity of clinical and demographic metadata differed by source and by participant and was supplied without curation.

The CDR3 spans 13 residues, from the cysteine through the phenylalanine. CDR3 DNA only is kept here, 39 bases in frame from base 1. Reading the germline V gene gives CDR1 WSHSY and CDR2 SAAADI. Cut back by 0 bases and 6 bases, the V and J ends lie 7 bases apart. The source of this sequence is a woman between 18 and 29 years old who had been exposed to COVID-19. The sequencing input was PBMCs or T cells enriched from blood (not recorded which). Recombination joined TRBV10-2 with TRBJ2-3, with the identity of the D gene unclear. Read as DNA, the sequence is TGCGCCAGCAGTGAGTCACGCGGCGATACGCAGTATTTT. It specifies CASSESRGDTQYF.